The clone carrying this T cell receptor beta chain came up many times. Using RNA template, CDR3s of TCR alpha and beta were amplified with iRepertoire arm-PCR. From the multiplex PCR reads, TCRdb called clonotypes with MiXCR, one entry per CDR3 protein. The table includes about 45,000 distinct CDR3 sequences, 20% to 25% detected once. These data originate in a study of glioma-infiltrating T cells. The CDR3 contains 16 residues. The V end lost 4 bases, the J end lost 0 bases, and 13 bases lay between the germline ends. From germline, CDR1 is MNHNS and CDR2 SASEGT. Sequenced input: glioma tissue, nonneoplastic brain tissue, or PBMCs (not recorded which). This TCR was sampled from a human donor with low-grade glioma or glioblastoma, undergoing nonglioma brain surgery, or in good health (not recorded which). The chain carries TRBV6-1 and TRBJ1-3, with D possibly being TRBD1 (5 bases). CDR3 amino acids: CASSGGTASSGNTIYF. DNA of the CDR3: TGTGCCAGCAGTGGAGGGACCGCGAGCTCTGGAAACACCATATATTTT.